The 7 T cell receptor beta chains below come from one sample, sequenced in a study of T-cell reconstitution after alpha-beta-depleted transplantation in children. Unique molecular identifiers featured in how the TCRbeta library was prepared. From the PCR reads, TCRdb called clonotypes with MiXCR, one entry per CDR3 protein. The repertoire holds some 250,000 distinct CDR3 sequences, with around 13% as singletons. The sequences come from PBMCs from the stem cell graft donor, collected from the stem cell graft. These receptors originate from a human donor who donated a stem cell graft to a child with acute lymphoblastic leukemia.

This clonotype was recorded at least ten times. The rearrangement joins TRBV5-1 to TRBJ2-5, with D possibly TRBD2 on 6 matching bases. CDR1 and CDR2 (germline): SGHRS, YFSETQ. The CDR3 is made up of 14 amino acids. Trimming removed 0 bases from V and 4 bases from J, with 10 bases in between. The CDR3 is CASSLARRGETQYF. CDR3 coding DNA: TGCGCCAGCAGCTTGGCCAGGAGGGGAGAGACCCAGTACTTC.

The sample holds many counts of this clonotype. The chain uses TRBV7-2 and TRBJ2-1; possible D gene TRBD1, 5 bases. CDR1 SGHTA and CDR2 FQGNSA come from the germline V gene. CDR3 length equals 13 residues. V gave up 2 bases and J gave up 9 bases, with 11 bases separating them. In nucleotides, the CDR3 is TGTGCCAGCAGCTTAAATAGAAGGGGTGAGCAGTTCTTC. Its translation is CASSLNRRGEQFF.

This clonotype was detected ten times or more. V usage is TRBV7-3 and J usage is TRBJ2-7; D possibly corresponds to TRBD2 (6 bases). This CDR3 spans 13 amino acids. Germline loops: CDR1 SGHTA, CDR2 FQGTGA. Trimming stripped 5 bases from V and 6 bases from J, with 14 bases between. CDR3 bases: TGTGCCAGCAGCCTCGGGACTTTGAGCGAGCAGTACTTC. Encoded protein: CASSLGTLSEQYF.

This clonotype was found many times. The chain is built from TRBV6-2 or TRBV6-3 and TRBJ1-5, with 7 positions matching TRBD1. CDR3 length: 15 residues. V trimming: 5 bases; J trimming: 4 bases; junction bases outside the gene matches: 8. Germline V gene data show CDR1 as MNHEY and CDR2 as SVGEGT. The CDR3 DNA is TGTGCCAGCAGTCGCGACAGGGAAGGGAATCAGCCCCAGCATTTT. Translated: CASSRDREGNQPQHF.

At least ten counts were recorded for this clonotype. This chain connects TRBV3-1 to TRBJ1-2, with TRBD1 as a possible D gene (5 bases). Germline CDR1 reads LGHDT; CDR2 reads YNNKEL (reference sequence). Trimming shortened V by 4 bases and J by 6 bases, and 12 bases separated the two germline ends. This CDR3 is built from 13 residues. The CDR3 loop reads CASSPRQKDGYTF. In DNA, the CDR3 is TGTGCCAGCAGCCCTAGACAGAAAGATGGCTACACCTTC.

In regard to this clonotype: This may come from a read error, since a much larger clone is one base off. The V and J genes are TRBV20-1 and TRBJ2-3; D uncertain. The ends were cut back, 6 bases at V and 11 bases at J, with 15 bases in the middle. Germline V gene data show CDR1 as DFQATT and CDR2 as SNEGSKA (reference sequence). The length of the CDR3 is 11 residues. The CDR3 protein is CSARSSIWQYF. CDR3 coding DNA: TGCAGTGCCAGGAGTTCTATTTGGCAGTATTTT.

To note about this clonotype: This sequence may be a read error, since a much larger clone differs from it by one base. This chain uses TRBV6-5 with TRBJ1-3; no clear D gene. Germline assignment: CDR1 MNHEY and CDR2 SVGAGI. Between the trimmed V and J ends, which lost 0 bases and 1 base, there was a span of 16 bases. CDR3 size: 18 residues. CDR3 in amino acids: CASSYSIRWGSSGNTIYF. The DNA for the CDR3 is TGTGCCAGCAGTTACTCGATTAGGTGGGGTTCGTCTGGAAACACCATATATTTT.